The clone carrying this TCR beta chain has just a few counts. Its specificity is unknown. This PCR relied on a set of 60 Vbeta primers and 13 Jbeta primers. The protocol was immunoSEQ multiplex PCR, while the TCRdb copy is restricted to in-frame clones and leaves out a portion. Among 50,000 to 60,000 clones listed, more than 75% were seen once. The entry originates in a study of cytomegalovirus exposure and HLA in healthy donors. Study findings and constraints: Rare TCR sequences predominated, though certain public TCRs were found in many donors.

The sequence derives from a female donor in good health and CMV-seronegative. The sequenced sample consisted of PBMCs.

This CDR3 reads CASVSGGLDYGYTF. CDR3 DNA sequence: TGTGCCTCAGTAAGCGGGGGTCTAGACTATGGCTACACCTTC. The genes are TRBV19 and TRBJ1-2, with D perhaps TRBD1 (5 bases). The germline V gene has CDR1 LNHDA and CDR2 SQIVND (reference sequence). Trimming cost V 11 bases and J 3 bases, with 19 bases left between them. The CDR3 totals 14 residues.